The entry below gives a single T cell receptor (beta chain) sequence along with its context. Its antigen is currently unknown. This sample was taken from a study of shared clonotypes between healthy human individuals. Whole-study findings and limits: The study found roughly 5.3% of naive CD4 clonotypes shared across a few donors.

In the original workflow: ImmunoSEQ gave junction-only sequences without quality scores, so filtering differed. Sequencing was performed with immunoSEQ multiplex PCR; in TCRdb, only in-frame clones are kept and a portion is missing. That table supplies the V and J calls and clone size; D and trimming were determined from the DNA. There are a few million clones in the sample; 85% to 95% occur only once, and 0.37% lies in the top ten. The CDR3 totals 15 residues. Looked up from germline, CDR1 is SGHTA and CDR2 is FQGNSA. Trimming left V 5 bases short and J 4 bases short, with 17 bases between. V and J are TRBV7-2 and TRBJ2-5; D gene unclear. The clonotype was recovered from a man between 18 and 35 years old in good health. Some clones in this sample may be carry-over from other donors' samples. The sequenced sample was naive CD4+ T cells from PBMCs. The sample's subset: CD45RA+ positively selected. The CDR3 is CASSLSPRARETQYF. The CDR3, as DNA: TGTGCCAGCAGCCTGAGCCCTAGGGCCAGAGAGACCCAGTACTTC.